These 29 T cell receptor beta chains were sequenced from one sample in a study of OX40 agonist ivuxolimab in advanced cancers. Profiled with immunoSEQ multiplex PCR; TCRdb holds only in-frame clones, not every one. The data contain 55,000 to 80,000 clones, more than 85% of them seen just once; the ten biggest clones take up about 0.58%. The material was CD4+ or CD8+ T cells sorted from blood, obtained in a trial of the OX40 agonist ivuxolimab. These receptors were taken from an adult with an advanced solid tumor such as melanoma, head and neck, liver or kidney cancer.

The chain recombines TRBV5-1 with TRBJ2-5, with D uncertain. The CDR3 runs to 14 residues. Trimming shortened V by 0 bases and J by 3 bases, and 9 bases separated the two germline ends. Germline CDR1 reads SGHRS; CDR2 reads YFSETQ. The CDR3 spells CASSLVGAEETQYF. Written as DNA, the CDR3 is TGCGCCAGCAGCTTGGTTGGTGCCGAAGAGACCCAGTACTTC.

With respect to this clone: One junction end does not reproduce the germline sequence, and a read error may be involved. The rearrangement links TRBV6-5 to TRBJ1-5; D uncertain. This CDR3 comprises 14 residues. CDR1 is MNHEY, CDR2 SVGAGI, per germline. CDR3 region: CAISESRSNQPQHF. The CDR3 DNA follows: TGTGCCATCAGTGAGTCTAGGTCCAATCAGCCCCAGCATTTT.

The V gene is TRBV5-4, the J gene TRBJ2-7; 13 bases fit TRBD2. Losses at the gene ends were 0 bases for V and 6 bases for J; bases not matched to a gene: 0. The CDR3 covers 14 residues. Per the germline V gene, CDR1 is SGHNT and CDR2 is YYREEE (reference sequence). The CDR3 reads CASSLGLAGGEQYF. As DNA, the CDR3 is TGTGCCAGCAGCTTGGGACTAGCGGGGGGCGAGCAGTACTTC.

The rearrangement links TRBV11-3 to TRBJ2-7; 8 bases align to TRBD1. V shed 5 bases and J 3 bases; nucleotides not matched to a gene: 6. Germline-derived CDR1 and CDR2 are SGHNT and YENEEA. This CDR3 spans 14 amino acids. The CDR3 region is CASSTLDRDYEQYF. The DNA of the CDR3 is TGTGCCAGCAGCACTTTGGACAGGGACTACGAGCAGTACTTC. The full variable domain, in which reference TRBV11-3 and TRBJ2-7 provide the parts outside the CDR3, is EAGVVQSPRYKIIEKKQPVAFWCNPISGHNTLYWYLQNLGQGPELLIRYENEEAVDDSQLPKDRFSAERLKGVDSTLKIQPAELGDSAVYLCASSTLDRDYEQYFGPGTRLTVT.

The chain employs TRBV5-4 and TRBJ1-1; D gene unclear. Germline V CDR1 and CDR2: SGHNT, YYREEE (reference sequence). Between the trimmed V and J ends, which lost 3 bases and 0 bases, there was a span of 12 bases. This CDR3 has 15 residues. In nucleotides, the CDR3 is TGTGCCAGCAGCTCTACCAGGACGGTGAACACTGAAGCTTTCTTT. It encodes CASSSTRTVNTEAFF.

The chain links TRBV30 to TRBJ2-1; D gene ambiguous. Trimming cost V 4 bases and J 3 bases, with 4 bases left between them. CDR3 size: 11 residues. The V gene's germline CDR1 is GTSNPN and CDR2 SVGIG (reference sequence). CDR3 loop: CAWNHYNEQFF. CDR3 coding DNA: TGTGCCTGGAACCACTACAATGAGCAGTTCTTC.

The CDR3 here is CASSRLAQSSYNEQFF. DNA of the CDR3: TGTGCCAGCAGTAGACTAGCGCAGAGCTCCTACAATGAGCAGTTCTTC. The chain employs TRBV2 and TRBJ2-1; the match to TRBD2 covers 8 bases. With V trimmed by 5 bases and J by 0 bases, 6 bases remained unmatched. Germline-derived CDR1 and CDR2 are SNHLY and FYNNEI. This CDR3 is built from 16 residues.

This chain links TRBV7-2 with TRBJ2-7, with 8 bases fitting TRBD1. V was pared by 4 bases and J by 9 bases, with 17 bases of the junction left unmatched. Germline V gene lookup returns CDR1 SGHTA and CDR2 FQGNSA. The CDR3 is 16 residues long. CDR3 in DNA: TGTGCCAGCAGCTCACACGGACAGGGCAACGCGGCAGGGCAGTACTTC. Amino acid sequence: CASSSHGQGNAAGQYF.

The chain uses TRBV29-1 and TRBJ2-3, with TRBD2 as a possible D gene (7 bases). V gave up 4 bases and J gave up 6 bases, with 14 bases separating them. Germline CDR1 and CDR2: SQVTM and ANQGSEA. The CDR3 length is 13 residues. CDR3 sequence (DNA): TGCAGCGTTGGGGTCGGGGGGCCTGATACGCAGTATTTT. Encoded protein: CSVGVGGPDTQYF.

The gene calls are TRBV30 and TRBJ2-7; the D gene is possibly TRBD2 (5 bases). With 5 bases removed from V and 5 bases from J, the gap between germline ends came to 19 bases. The CDR3 is 14 residues long. Looked up from germline, CDR1 is GTSNPN and CDR2 is SVGIG (reference sequence). CDR3 DNA: TGTGCCTGGGGTACCCTACTAGATTCACACGAGCAGTACTTC. Amino acids: CAWGTLLDSHEQYF.

J is TRBJ2-3 and V is TRBV2; 9 nucleotides align to TRBD2. Germline loops: CDR1 SNHLY, CDR2 FYNNEI. Germline trimming cut 2 bases from V and 6 bases from J; bases unmatched to any gene: 6. This CDR3 has 15 amino acids. CDR3 amino acids: CASSELAGGRDTQYF. The CDR3 DNA follows: TGTGCCAGCAGTGAACTCGCGGGGGGGCGGGATACGCAGTATTTT. The full variable domain, rest sourced from reference TRBV2 and TRBJ2-3, is EPEVTQTPSHQVTQMGQEVILRCVPISNHLYFYWYRQILGQKVEFLVSFYNNEISEKSEIFDDQFSVERPDGSNFTLKIRSTKLEDSAMYFCASSELAGGRDTQYFGPGTRLTVL.

The rearrangement links TRBV15 to TRBJ1-2; TRBD1 aligns across 12 bases. V lost 4 bases, J lost 4 bases, and 10 bases stayed unmatched. Germline CDR1 and CDR2: LNHNV and YYDKDF (reference sequence). The length of the CDR3 is 17 residues. The CDR3: CATSKPGQGASGYGYTF. CDR3 DNA: TGTGCCACCAGCAAACCGGGACAGGGGGCTTCGGGCTATGGCTACACCTTC.

The V call is TRBV18, the J call TRBJ1-1, with 7 bases identical to TRBD1. Trimming took 4 bases from V and 3 from J; bases not matched to a gene: 5. Germline V lookup: CDR1 KGHSH, CDR2 LQKENI. This CDR3 region has 14 residues. The DNA of the CDR3 is TGTGCCAGCTCACAGTACAGGGGCTACACTGAAGCTTTCTTT. Translated, it gives CASSQYRGYTEAFF.

The gene calls are TRBV18 and TRBJ2-4; a possible D gene is TRBD2 (7 bases). The germline CDR1 and CDR2 sequences are KGHSH and LQKENI. This CDR3 spans 15 amino acids. V was shortened by 3 bases and J by 5 bases, with 14 bases between the two germline ends. The CDR3 region is CASSPTGGPQNIQYF. The DNA for the CDR3 is TGTGCCAGCTCACCGACGGGGGGCCCACAAAACATTCAGTACTTC.

V usage is TRBV29-1 and J usage is TRBJ2-1; the match to TRBD2 covers 12 bases. Germline V gene data show CDR1 as SQVTM and CDR2 as ANQGSEA. V gave up 4 bases and J gave up 10 bases; unmatched junction bases: 8. The length of the CDR3 is 14 residues. The CDR3 DNA follows: TGCAGCGTTGTCCCTAGGACTAGCGGGATGGAGCAGTTCTTC. Translation: CSVVPRTSGMEQFF.

V gene TRBV2 combines with J gene TRBJ2-5; D is ambiguous. The CDR3 runs 12 residues. Germline V gene data show CDR1 as SNHLY and CDR2 as FYNNEI. The V and J ends lost 4 bases and 4 bases respectively, with 7 bases between them. The CDR3 nucleotides are TGTGCCAGCAGTGTAGGAGTAGAGACCCAGTACTTC. Amino acids: CASSVGVETQYF.

The J gene is TRBJ2-3, the V gene TRBV11-2; 12 bases agree with TRBD1. Germline CDR1 and CDR2: SGHAT and FQNNGV. CDR3 length: 17 amino acids. V lost 6 bases and J lost 1; bases outside the gene matches: 8. Written as DNA, the CDR3 is TGTGCCAGCAGGTCTAGCCGGGACAGGGGGCGCACAGATACGCAGTATTTT. It specifies CASRSSRDRGRTDTQYF.

This clone has only one observation. CDR3 bases: TGTGCCAGCAGCTTGATGGGGAAACAAGAGACCCAGTACTTC. Protein product: CASSLMGKQETQYF. This sequence joins TRBV5-4 and TRBJ2-5; D is unclear. The CDR3 covers 14 residues. With 1 base removed from V and 2 bases from J, the gap between germline ends came to 9 bases. Germline CDR1 reads SGHNT; CDR2 reads YYREEE (reference sequence).

The rearrangement joins TRBV5-5 to TRBJ2-7; 9 nucleotides agree with TRBD1. Germline CDR1 is SGHKS and CDR2 is YYEKEE (reference sequence). V lost 0 bases, J lost 6 bases, and 7 bases stayed unmatched. The CDR3 runs 15 residues. This CDR3 is CASSLAGTGKIEQYF. The CDR3 region has the DNA TGTGCCAGCAGCTTGGCCGGGACAGGGAAGATCGAGCAGTACTTC.

As to this clone: The same CDR3 also results from other DNA sequences found in this sample. V gene TRBV11-2 combines with J gene TRBJ2-2, with D possibly TRBD1 on 6 matching bases. The V gene lost 1 base and the J gene lost 5 bases, with 8 bases spanning the gap. The CDR3 totals 14 residues. Germline lookup yields CDR1 SGHAT and CDR2 FQNNGV. CDR3 DNA sequence: TGTGCCAGCAGCTTAGTGAGGGGGACCGGGGAGCTGTTTTTT. Its protein is CASSLVRGTGELFF.

The rearrangement joins TRBV11-3 to TRBJ1-1; D gene uncertain. The ends were cut back, 2 bases at V and 4 bases at J, with 8 bases in the middle. CDR1 is SGHNT, CDR2 YENEEA, per germline. This CDR3 has 13 residues. CDR3: CASSLNEGTEAFF. CDR3 DNA sequence: TGTGCCAGCAGCTTAAACGAGGGCACTGAAGCTTTCTTT.

The V and J genes are TRBV5-1 and TRBJ1-4; no definite D call. The CDR3 length is 14 residues. Germline CDR1 is SGHRS and CDR2 is YFSETQ. The germline V and J ends were trimmed by 0 bases and 6 bases, with 9 bases remaining between them. DNA of the CDR3: TGCGCCAGCAGCTTGGCCGGGGTATATGAAAAACTGTTTTTT. It encodes CASSLAGVYEKLFF.

The rearrangement joins TRBV5-1 to TRBJ2-5; D is ambiguous. Germline V gives CDR1 SGHRS, CDR2 YFSETQ. There are 14 residues in the CDR3. The V end was cut by 4 bases, the J end by 5 bases, with 15 bases between. CDR3 DNA: TGCGCCAGCAGCCTGGTCCTAACGAGCGAGACCCAGTACTTC. It translates to CASSLVLTSETQYF.

This chain joins TRBV6-1 and TRBJ1-5; 9 bases are a match to TRBD1. The CDR3 length is 15 residues. Trimming removed 7 bases from V and 5 bases from J; junction bases left unmatched: 9. Germline V gene data show CDR1 as MNHNS and CDR2 as SASEGT. CDR3 nucleotides: TGTGCCAGCATCCCGGACAGGGGTCTCTATCAGCCCCAGCATTTT. As protein: CASIPDRGLYQPQHF.

The chain employs TRBV29-1 and TRBJ2-3; 9 nucleotides agree with TRBD1. From germline, CDR1 is SQVTM and CDR2 ANQGSEA. Trimming removed 8 bases from V and 8 bases from J; junction bases left unmatched: 8. The CDR3 extends over 12 amino acids. CDR3 loop: CSFWDREGTQYF. DNA for the CDR3: TGCAGCTTCTGGGACAGGGAGGGTACGCAGTATTTT.

V and J are TRBV21-1 and TRBJ2-2; the table's D call, TRBD2, has no DNA check behind it. TRBV21-1 is marked as a pseudogene. The CDR3 is made up of 18 amino acids. CDR3 amino acids: CASIGLAGGRENTGELFF. CDR3 DNA: TGTGCCAGCATCGGACTAGCGGGAGGGAGGGAGAACACCGGGGAGCTGTTTTTT.

This chain joins TRBV19 and TRBJ1-5, with 10 bases lining up with TRBD1. V shed 7 bases and J 2 bases; nucleotides not matched to a gene: 5. The germline V gene encodes CDR1 LNHDA and CDR2 SQIVND (reference sequence). The CDR3 spans 15 residues. The CDR3 spells CASTAGTGGNQPQHF. CDR3 nucleotide sequence: TGTGCCAGTACCGCCGGGACAGGGGGCAATCAGCCCCAGCATTTT.

The genes are TRBV6-4 and TRBJ1-2, with D perhaps TRBD1 (6 bases). The V end lost 5 bases, the J end lost 7 bases, and 14 bases lay between the germline ends. The CDR3 sequence is 13 residues long. Germline V CDR1 and CDR2: MRHNA, SNTAGT. CDR3 residues: CASSTGQFLGYTF. The CDR3 DNA follows: TGTGCCAGCAGTACCGGACAGTTCCTTGGCTACACCTTC.

The chain recombines TRBV27 with TRBJ1-4; tentative D call: TRBD1 (5 bases). The CDR3 totals 17 residues. Trimming left V 5 bases short and J 3 bases short, with 19 bases between. Germline V lookup: CDR1 MNHEY, CDR2 SMNVEV (reference sequence). The CDR3 DNA sequence: TGTGCCAGCAGTCGAGCAGGGTGGGGGACTCCTAATGAAAAACTGTTTTTT. Translated, it gives CASSRAGWGTPNEKLFF.